The TCR beta chain described here comes from a study of T cells in Graves' hyperthyroidism and ophthalmopathy. In the study overall: Peripheral blood was collected at initial diagnosis, before any treatment. Regarding the study as a whole: Blood also contained most expanded thyroid clonotypes above 0.001.

J was trimmed by 8 bases and V by 6 bases; bases with no gene match: 10. The germline V gene encodes CDR1 MNHEY and CDR2 SMNVEV (reference sequence). The CDR3 length is 15 residues. Amplification yielded TCR beta CDR3 regions, with RNA transcripts as the source. TCR CDR3 underwent first-round RT-PCR with the HTBI primer set. TCRdb re-derived calls from the multiplex PCR reads in MiXCR, one entry per CDR3 protein. The sample contains about 580,000 distinct CDR3 sequences, 14% of which appear only once. This clonotype was observed at least ten times. Antigen specificity is unknown. The source material was blood. The clonotype comes from a woman aged 30 to 39 with Graves' hyperthyroidism that later progressed to Graves' ophthalmopathy. V and J are TRBV27 and TRBJ2-1; TRBD2 agrees at 10 bases. The CDR3 DNA reads as TGTGCCAGCAGACGAACTAGCGGGATAGACTATGAGCAGTTCTTC. This gives the protein CASRRTSGIDYEQFF.